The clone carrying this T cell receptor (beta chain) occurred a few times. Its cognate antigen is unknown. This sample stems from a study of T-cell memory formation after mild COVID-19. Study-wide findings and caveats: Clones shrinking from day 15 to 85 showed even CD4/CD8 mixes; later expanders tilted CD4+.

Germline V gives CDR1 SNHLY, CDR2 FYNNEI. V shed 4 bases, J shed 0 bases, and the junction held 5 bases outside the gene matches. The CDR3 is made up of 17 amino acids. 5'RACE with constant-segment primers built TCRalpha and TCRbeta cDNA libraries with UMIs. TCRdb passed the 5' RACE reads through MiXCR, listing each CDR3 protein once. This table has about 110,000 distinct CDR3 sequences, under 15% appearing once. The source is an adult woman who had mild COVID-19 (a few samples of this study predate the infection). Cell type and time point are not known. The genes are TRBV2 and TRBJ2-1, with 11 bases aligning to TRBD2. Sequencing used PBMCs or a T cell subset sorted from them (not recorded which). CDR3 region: CASSGLAGLSSYNEQFF. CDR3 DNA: TGTGCCAGCAGTGGACTAGCGGGACTTAGCTCCTACAATGAGCAGTTCTTC.